This TCR beta chain is drawn from a study of blood T cell repertoires in COVID-19. Overall study context: The samples span acute and convalescent COVID-19 from the United States, Italy and Spain. PBMCs, B-cell-depleted T cells, or T cells were the source of the cDNA or gDNA that made up the material.

Per the original methods: The authors estimated nucleated cell counts from reference gene primer amplification. Some clones are missing from TCRdb's copy, which holds only in-frame ones; the method was immunoSEQ multiplex PCR. The DNA gave D and trimming, while V, J and clone size come from that table. The table has about 44,000 clones, about nine tenths seen once. This clone was seen just once. This CDR3 has 11 residues. CDR1 is DFQATT, CDR2 SNEGSKA, per germline (reference sequence). The ends were cut back, 1 base at V and 5 bases at J, with 5 bases in the middle. The sample consisted of peripheral blood. The chain uses TRBV20-1 and TRBJ2-5; no clear D. The source of this sequence is a woman older than 75 in a cohort sampled during active or convalescent COVID-19. Written as DNA, the CDR3 is TGCAGTGCTAGAGTGAGGGAGACCCAGTACTTC. Translation: CSARVRETQYF.